The clone carrying this TCR beta chain was seen once. The CDR3 length is 19 residues. Germline CDR1 is SGHAT and CDR2 is FQDESV (reference sequence). Making TCR beta cDNA involved around 510 ng total RNA and a constant-region primer. Construction of TCR beta libraries relied on three successive nested multiplex PCR rounds employing slightly modified ARM-PCR. Investigators reported that the first two PCR rounds, at roughly 10 cycles each, used TRBV1-TRBV30 forward primers with a C-beta reverse primer. MiXCR, applied by TCRdb to the multiplex PCR reads, yields one record per CDR3 protein. Here the sample spans approximately 110,000 distinct CDR3 sequences, roughly four fifths being singletons. Total RNA and DNA came together from about 21-30 mg of bulk tissue without cell sorting. The sample is drawn from a study of tumor-infiltrating lymphocytes in primary liver carcinoma.

The sample taken for sequencing was liver tumor tissue from sampling region 3. The subset was: tumor region T3, left-lateral pole. The origin of this receptor is a man aged 40-55 years with primary liver carcinoma and hepatitis B virus infection. The rearrangement joins TRBV11-1 to TRBJ2-3; D is possibly TRBD1 or TRBD2 (5 bases each). DNA of the CDR3: TGTGACAGGAGCTCTGGGGGAAGCTCTGGTGGAGCCCGCACAGATACGCAGTATTTT. Residues: CDRSSGGSSGGARTDTQYF. The full variable domain, with the rest looked up from reference TRBV11-1 and TRBJ2-3, is EAEVAQSPRYKITEKSQAVAFWCDPISGHATLYWYRQILGQGPELLVQFQDESVVDDSQLPKDRFSAERLKGVDSTLKIQPAELGDSAMYLCDRSSGGSSGGARTDTQYFGPGTRLTVL.